This T cell receptor beta chain was found in a study of blood T cell repertoires in COVID-19. Study-wide background: The study drew acute and convalescent COVID-19 samples from the United States, Italy and Spain. The analysed material was cDNA or gDNA that came from T cells, B-cell-depleted T cells, or PBMCs.

Germline CDR1 reads SGDLS; CDR2 reads YYNGEE. The length of the CDR3 is 18 residues. V gave up 2 bases and J gave up 6 bases; unmatched junction bases: 17. Per the original data handling: Nucleated cell counts were estimated from reference gene primer amplification. Only in-frame clones appear in the TCRdb table, and some are missing; sequencing was by immunoSEQ multiplex PCR. V and J calls and clone size are copied from that table; D and trimming were computed from the DNA. Of about 120,000 clones listed, 82% are singletons. The chain combines TRBV9 with TRBJ1-1; 9 nucleotides line up with TRBD1. The specimen sequenced was peripheral blood. This TCR was recovered from an older man with active or convalescent COVID-19. Written as DNA, the CDR3 is TGTGCCAGCAGCGTTCGTCCCGGGACAGGGTCGGGGACTGCTGAAGCTTTCTTT. It encodes CASSVRPGTGSGTAEAFF.